The following is a TCR beta chain sequence with its context. The source of the sample is a study of cytomegalovirus exposure and HLA in healthy donors. Generated by immunoSEQ multiplex PCR, the TCRdb table keeps only in-frame clones and is missing some. The repertoire holds 50,000 to 80,000 clones, with 85% to 95% as singletons. This CDR3 is built from 12 residues. Trimming pared 7 bases from V and 7 bases from J, leaving 10 bases between. From germline, CDR1 is MNHEY and CDR2 SVGAGI. V and J are TRBV6-5 and TRBJ2-2, with D uncertain. Sequenced: PBMCs. This clonotype originated in a woman aged 18-29 years in good health and CMV-seropositive. This CDR3 reads CASTPRGGELFF. The CDR3 DNA sequence: TGTGCCAGCACCCCTCGCGGCGGGGAGCTGTTTTTT.